Included here is one TCR beta chain sequence, with context. The authors' processing: Amplifying reference gene primers gave estimates of nucleated cell counts. Libraries were prepared by immunoSEQ multiplex PCR; TCRdb keeps only in-frame clonotypes and omits some of them. The V and J calls and clone size are taken from that table; D and trimming were inferred from the DNA. Among over 50,000 clones, about nine tenths were seen once, and the ten largest hold about 6.5%. Germline CDR1 is SGHTA and CDR2 is FQGNSA. Germline trimming cut 1 base from V and 6 bases from J; bases unmatched to any gene: 6. This CDR3 is 16 amino acids long. The sample is drawn from a study of blood T cell repertoires in COVID-19. Study information: T cells, B-cell-depleted T cells, or PBMCs supplied cDNA or gDNA.

Sequenced: peripheral blood. This TCR was recovered from a man aged 50 or older with active COVID-19. The chain has TRBV7-2 and TRBJ2-7; 13 bases line up with TRBD2. CDR3 amino acids: CASSLEWTSGGREQYF. DNA for the CDR3: TGTGCCAGCAGCTTAGAATGGACTAGCGGGGGTCGCGAGCAGTACTTC.